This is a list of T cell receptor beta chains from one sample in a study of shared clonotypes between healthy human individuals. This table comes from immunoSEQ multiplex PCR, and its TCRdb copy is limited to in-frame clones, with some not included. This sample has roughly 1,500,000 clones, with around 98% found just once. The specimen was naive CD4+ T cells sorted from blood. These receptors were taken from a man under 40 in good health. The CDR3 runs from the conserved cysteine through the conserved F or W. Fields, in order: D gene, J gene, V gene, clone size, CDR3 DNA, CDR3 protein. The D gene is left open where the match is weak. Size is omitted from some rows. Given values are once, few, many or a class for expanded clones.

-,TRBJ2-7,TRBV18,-,TGTGCCAGCTCACCGGCCCCGGCGGTATACGAGCAGTACTTC,CASSPAPAVYEQYF
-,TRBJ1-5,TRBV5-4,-,TGTGCCAGCAGCTTGGGGGGGGGAGATCAGCCCCAGCATTTT,CASSLGGGDQPQHF
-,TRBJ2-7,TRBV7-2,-,TGTGCCAGCAGCGCCGCAGGGGATCTTTCCTACGAGCAGTACTTC,CASSAAGDLSYEQYF
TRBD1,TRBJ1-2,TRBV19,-,TGTGCCAGCCTCCCCACAGGGGGCGAAGGCTACACCTTC,CASLPTGGEGYTF
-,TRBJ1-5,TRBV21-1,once,TGTGCCAGCCGAGAATGGGGGGGTGAACAGCCCCAGCATTTT,CASREWGGEQPQHF
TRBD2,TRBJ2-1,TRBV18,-,TGTGCCAGCTCACCTAGCGGGAGTGCCCCGTTCTTC,CASSPSGSAPFF
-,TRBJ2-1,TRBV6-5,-,TGTGCCAGCAGGAGGGACGGATCCTACAATGAGCAGTTCTTC,CASRRDGSYNEQFF
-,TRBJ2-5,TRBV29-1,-,TGCAGCGTTGACACGGGGGAGACCCAGTACTTC,CSVDTGETQYF
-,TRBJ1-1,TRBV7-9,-,TGTGCCAGCAGCTTTTCCACGAGGGCAGCTTTCTTT,CASSFSTRAAFF
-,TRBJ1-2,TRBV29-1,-,TGCAGCGTGGACGGAGGGGCGCGCTACACCTTC,CSVDGGARYTF
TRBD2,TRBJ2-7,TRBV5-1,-,TGCGCCAGCAGCTTGGAGGGTCTAGCGGGAAGCCACGAGCAGTACTTC,CASSLEGLAGSHEQYF
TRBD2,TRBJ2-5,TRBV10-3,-,TGTGCCATCAGTGCGCCTAGCGGGAGGGGAGGACAAGAGACCCAGTACTTC,CAISAPSGRGGQETQYF
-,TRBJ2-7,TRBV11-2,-,TGTGCCAGCAGCTTAGATCCCAGGTACGAGCAGTACTTC,CASSLDPRYEQYF
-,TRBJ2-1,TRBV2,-,TGTGCCAGCAGTACGACCGGGACTCCCTACAATGAGCAGTTCTTC,CASSTTGTPYNEQFF
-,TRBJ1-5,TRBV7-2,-,TGTGCCAGCAGCTTAGGGACGTTTAGTTATAGCAATCAGCCCCAGCATTTT,CASSLGTFSYSNQPQHF